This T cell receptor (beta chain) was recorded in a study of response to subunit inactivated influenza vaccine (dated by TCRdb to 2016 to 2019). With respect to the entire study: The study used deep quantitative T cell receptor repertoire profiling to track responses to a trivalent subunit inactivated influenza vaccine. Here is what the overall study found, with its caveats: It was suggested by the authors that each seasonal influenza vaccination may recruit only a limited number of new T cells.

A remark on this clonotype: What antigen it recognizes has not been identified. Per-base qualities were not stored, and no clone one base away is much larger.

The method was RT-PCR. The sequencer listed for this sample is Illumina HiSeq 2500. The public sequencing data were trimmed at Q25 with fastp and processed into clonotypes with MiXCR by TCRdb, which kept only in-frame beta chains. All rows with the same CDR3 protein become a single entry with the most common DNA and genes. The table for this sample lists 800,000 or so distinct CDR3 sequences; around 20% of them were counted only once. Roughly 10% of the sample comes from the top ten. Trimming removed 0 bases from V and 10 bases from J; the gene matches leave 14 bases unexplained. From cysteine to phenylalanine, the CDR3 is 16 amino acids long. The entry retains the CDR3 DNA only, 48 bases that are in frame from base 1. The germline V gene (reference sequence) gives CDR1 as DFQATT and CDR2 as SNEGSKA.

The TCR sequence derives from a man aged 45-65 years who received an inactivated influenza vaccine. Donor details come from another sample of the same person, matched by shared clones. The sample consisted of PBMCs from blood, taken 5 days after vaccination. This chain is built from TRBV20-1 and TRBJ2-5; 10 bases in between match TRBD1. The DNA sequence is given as TGCAGTGCTAGAGAGCAGGAGGGACAGGGGATAGGGATCCAGTACTTC. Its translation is CSAREQEGQGIGIQYF.